The clone carrying this T cell receptor (beta chain) was found many times. Original data processing: Nucleated cell counts were estimated from reference gene primer amplification. Clones were sequenced by immunoSEQ multiplex PCR, and TCRdb holds only the in-frame ones, with some missing. V and J calls and clone size are as listed in that table; D and trimming were resolved from the DNA. There are hundreds of thousands of clones in the sample; around 92% occur only once, and almost 4% lies in the top ten. This sample is drawn from a study of blood T cell repertoires in COVID-19. Across the study: PBMCs, B-cell-depleted T cells, or T cells provided the cDNA or gDNA that made up the material.

The cohort comprised adults aged roughly 18 to 95 years residing in about two dozen US areas. Cohort assignment relied on participant-reported clinical history. Germline CDR1 is SGHTA and CDR2 is FQGNSA. With 0 bases removed from V and 1 base from J, the gap between germline ends came to 6 bases. The CDR3 extends over 14 amino acids. The specimen sequenced was PBMCs or T cells enriched from blood (not recorded which). The rearrangement joins TRBV7-2 to TRBJ1-1, with a possible D match to TRBD1 (6 bases). The origin of this receptor is a woman in her 30s with acute COVID-19. The CDR3 sequence is CASSLAGGNTEAFF. CDR3 in DNA: TGTGCCAGCAGCTTAGCAGGGGGGAACACTGAAGCTTTCTTT.